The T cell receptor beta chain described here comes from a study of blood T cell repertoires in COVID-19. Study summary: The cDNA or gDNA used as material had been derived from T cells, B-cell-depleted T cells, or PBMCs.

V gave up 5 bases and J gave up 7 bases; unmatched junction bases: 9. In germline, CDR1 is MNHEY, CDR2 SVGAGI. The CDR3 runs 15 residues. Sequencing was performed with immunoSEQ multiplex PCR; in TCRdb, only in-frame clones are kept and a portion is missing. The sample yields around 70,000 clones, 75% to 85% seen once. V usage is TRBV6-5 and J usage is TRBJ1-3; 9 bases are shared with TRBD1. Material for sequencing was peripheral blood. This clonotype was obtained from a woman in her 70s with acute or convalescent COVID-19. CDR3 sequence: CASSLTGTGTNTIYF. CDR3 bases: TGTGCCAGCAGTCTCACCGGGACAGGGACCAACACCATATATTTT.